The 3 T cell receptor beta chains below all came from one sample that was sequenced in a study of blood T cell repertoires in COVID-19. Some clones are missing from TCRdb's copy, which holds only in-frame ones; the method was immunoSEQ multiplex PCR. The top ten clones hold 4% to 5% of a sample with 90,000 to 130,000 clones, over 75% of them seen once. The sequenced material came from peripheral blood. These receptors all stem from a woman aged 70 to 79 with acute or convalescent COVID-19.

The gene calls are TRBV13 and TRBJ1-1; the D is unclear. The CDR3 consists of 12 residues. The V end was cut by 5 bases, the J end by 7 bases, with 11 bases between. CDR1 and CDR2 (germline): PRHDT, FYEKMQ (reference sequence). Here the CDR3 DNA reads TGTGCCAGCAGCGGGAGAAAGGGTGAAGCTTTCTTT. Encoded protein: CASSGRKGEAFF. Full variable domain (missing parts from reference TRBV13 and TRBJ1-1): AAGVIQSPRHLIKEKRETATLKCYPIPRHDTVYWYQQGPGQDPQFLISFYEKMQSDKGSIPDRFSAQQFSDYHSELNMSSLELGDSALYFCASSGRKGEAFFGQGTRLTVV.

This chain joins TRBV30 and TRBJ2-2; D unresolved. In germline, CDR1 is GTSNPN, CDR2 SVGIG (reference sequence). CDR3 length: 12 amino acids. Trimming removed 4 bases at V and 1 base at J, with 4 bases between. The CDR3, as DNA: TGTGCCTGGAATCAGAACACCGGGGAGCTGTTTTTT. Its protein product is CAWNQNTGELFF.

CDR3 protein: CASSPRYEQYF. CDR3 nucleotides: TGTGCCAGCAGCCCTAGGTACGAGCAGTACTTC. The J gene is TRBJ2-7, the V gene TRBV28; D not resolved. CDR1 is MDHEN, CDR2 SYDVKM, per germline. Between the trimmed V and J ends, which lost 6 bases and 4 bases, there was a span of 7 bases. The CDR3 is 11 amino acids. Based on the CDR3 plus reference TRBV28 and TRBJ2-7, the full variable domain is DVKVTQSSRYLVKRTGEKVFLECVQDMDHENMFWYRQDPGLGLRLIYFSYDVKMKEKGDIPEGYSVSREKKERFSLILESASTNQTSMYLCASSPRYEQYFGPGTRLTVT.